This TCR beta chain was obtained from a study of blood T cell repertoires in COVID-19. Study-wide context: Acute and convalescent COVID-19 samples came from the United States, Italy and Spain.

The table came from immunoSEQ multiplex PCR; TCRdb's copy has only in-frame clones and leaves some out. The table includes approximately 210,000 clones, 65% to 90% detected once. The receptor's source is a man aged 45-60 years with COVID-19, enrolled during active disease. Input material: peripheral blood.

CDR3: CASSPDRAWYGYTF. CDR3 nucleotide sequence: TGTGCCAGTAGTCCGGACAGGGCTTGGTATGGCTACACCTTC. The chain has TRBV19 and TRBJ1-2; 8 positions agree with TRBD1. There are 14 residues in the CDR3. Losses at the gene ends were 5 bases for V and 5 bases for J; bases not matched to a gene: 7. Germline-derived CDR1 and CDR2 are LNHDA and SQIVND (reference sequence).